The entry below describes one TCR beta chain. Its antigen is unknown. The CDR3 spans 14 residues. Germline CDR1 is SGHVS and CDR2 is FNYEAQ. The V gene lost 5 bases and the J gene lost 9 bases, with 19 bases spanning the gap. This sample is drawn from a study of cytomegalovirus exposure and HLA in healthy donors. Overall study results and limits: Sequencing likely produced, as an artifact, a cluster of highly shared sequence variants. A later analysis found TCR association rates differed by HLA locus, highest for DRB1 and lowest for HLA-C. In an earlier analysis, in about 530 donors, most V segments appeared productive either ~87% or ~30% of the time.

Use of 60 Vbeta and 13 Jbeta primers characterized the PCR. Clones were read by immunoSEQ multiplex PCR, and TCRdb kept only the in-frame ones, dropping some. This sample has around 85,000 clones, with about 69% found just once. Sequenced sample: PBMCs. The TCR was taken from a man between 60 and 75 years old in good health and CMV-seronegative. The chain employs TRBV7-6 and TRBJ2-5, with D possibly matching TRBD1 (6 bases). The CDR3 nucleotides read TGTGCCAGCAGCCGCTCTACAGGGTTTTCGGCCCAGTACTTC. Translated, it gives CASSRSTGFSAQYF.